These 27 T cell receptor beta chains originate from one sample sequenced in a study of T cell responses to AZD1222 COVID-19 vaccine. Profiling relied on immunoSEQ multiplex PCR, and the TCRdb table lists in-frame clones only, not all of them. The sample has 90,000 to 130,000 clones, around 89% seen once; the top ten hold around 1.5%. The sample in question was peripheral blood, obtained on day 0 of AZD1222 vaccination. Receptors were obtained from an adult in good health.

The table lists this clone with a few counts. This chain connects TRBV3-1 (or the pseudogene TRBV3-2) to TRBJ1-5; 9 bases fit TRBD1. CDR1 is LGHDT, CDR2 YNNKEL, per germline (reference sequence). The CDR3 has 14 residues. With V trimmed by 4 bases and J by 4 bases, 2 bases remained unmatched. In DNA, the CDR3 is TGTGCCAGCAGCCGAGGGACAGGGAATCAGCCCCAGCATTTT. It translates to CASSRGTGNQPQHF.

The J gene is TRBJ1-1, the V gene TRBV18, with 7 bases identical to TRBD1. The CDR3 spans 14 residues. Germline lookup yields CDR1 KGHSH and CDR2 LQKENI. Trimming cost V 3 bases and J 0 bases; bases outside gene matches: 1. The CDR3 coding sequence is TGTGCCAGCTCACCCCAGGGGGTGAACACTGAAGCTTTCTTT. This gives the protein CASSPQGVNTEAFF.

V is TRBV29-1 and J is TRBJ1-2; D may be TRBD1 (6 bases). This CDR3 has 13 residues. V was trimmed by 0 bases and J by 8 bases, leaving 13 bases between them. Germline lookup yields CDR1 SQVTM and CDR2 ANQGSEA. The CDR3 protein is CSVEESDRQGYTF. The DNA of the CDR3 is TGCAGCGTTGAAGAGAGTGACAGGCAAGGCTACACCTTC. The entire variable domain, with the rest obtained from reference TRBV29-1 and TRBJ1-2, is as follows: SAVISQKPSRDICQRGTSLTIQCQVDSQVTMMFWYRQQPGQSLTLIATANQGSEATYESGFVIDKFPISRPNLTFSTLTVSNMSPEDSSIYLCSVEESDRQGYTFGSGTRLTVV.

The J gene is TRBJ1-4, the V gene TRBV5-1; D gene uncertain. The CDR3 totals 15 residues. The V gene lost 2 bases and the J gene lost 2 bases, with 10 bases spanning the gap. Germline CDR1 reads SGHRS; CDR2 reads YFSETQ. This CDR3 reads CASSFTAGTNEKLFF. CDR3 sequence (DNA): TGCGCCAGCAGCTTTACAGCTGGCACTAATGAAAAACTGTTTTTT. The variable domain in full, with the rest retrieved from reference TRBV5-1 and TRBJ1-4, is KAGVTQTPRYLIKTRGQQVTLSCSPISGHRSVSWYQQTPGQGLQFLFEYFSETQRNKGNFPGRFSGRQFSNSRSEMNVSTLELGDSALYLCASSFTAGTNEKLFFGSGTQLSVL.

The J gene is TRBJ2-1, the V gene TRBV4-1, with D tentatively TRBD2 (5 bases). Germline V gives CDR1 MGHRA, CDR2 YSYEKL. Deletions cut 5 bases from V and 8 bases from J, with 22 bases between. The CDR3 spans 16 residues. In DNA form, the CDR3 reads TGCGCCAGCAGCAACGGACTCGCTAGTATGGCGCATGAGCAGTTCTTC. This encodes CASSNGLASMAHEQFF.

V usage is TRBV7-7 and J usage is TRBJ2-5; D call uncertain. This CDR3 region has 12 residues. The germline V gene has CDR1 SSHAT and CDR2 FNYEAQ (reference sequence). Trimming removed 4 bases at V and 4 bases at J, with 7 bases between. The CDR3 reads CASSSAGETQYF. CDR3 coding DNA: TGTGCCAGCAGCTCAGCAGGAGAGACCCAGTACTTC. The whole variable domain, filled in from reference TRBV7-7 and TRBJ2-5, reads GAGVSQSPRYKVTKRGQDVTLRCDPISSHATLYWYQQALGQGPEFLTYFNYEAQPDKSGLPSDRFSAERPEGSISTLTIQRTEQRDSAMYRCASSSAGETQYFGPGTRLLVL.

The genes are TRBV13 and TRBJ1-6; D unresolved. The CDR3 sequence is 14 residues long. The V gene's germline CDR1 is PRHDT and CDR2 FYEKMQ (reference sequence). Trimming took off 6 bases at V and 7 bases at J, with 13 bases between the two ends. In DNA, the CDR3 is TGTGCCAGCAGTACCGGACGGGCCAATTCACCCCTCCACTTT. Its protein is CASSTGRANSPLHF.

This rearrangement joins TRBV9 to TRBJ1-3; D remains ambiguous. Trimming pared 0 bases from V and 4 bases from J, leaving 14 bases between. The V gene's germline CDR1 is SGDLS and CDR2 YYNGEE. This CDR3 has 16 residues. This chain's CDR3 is CASSVVEVVGGNTIYF. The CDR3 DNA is TGTGCCAGCAGCGTAGTTGAAGTGGTCGGCGGAAACACCATATATTTT.

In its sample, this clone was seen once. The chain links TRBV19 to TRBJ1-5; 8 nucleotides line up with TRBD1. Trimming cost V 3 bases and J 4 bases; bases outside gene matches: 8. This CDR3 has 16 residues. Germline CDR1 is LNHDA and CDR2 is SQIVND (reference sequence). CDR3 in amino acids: CASSILNRGSNQPQHF. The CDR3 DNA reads TGTGCCAGTAGTATCCTAAACAGGGGGTCGAATCAGCCCCAGCATTTT.

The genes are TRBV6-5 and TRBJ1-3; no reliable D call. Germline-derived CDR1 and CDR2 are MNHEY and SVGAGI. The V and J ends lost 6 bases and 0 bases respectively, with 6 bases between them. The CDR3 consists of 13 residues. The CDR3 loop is CASRLDSGNTIYF. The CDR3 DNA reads TGTGCCAGCAGGCTCGACTCTGGAAACACCATATATTTT.

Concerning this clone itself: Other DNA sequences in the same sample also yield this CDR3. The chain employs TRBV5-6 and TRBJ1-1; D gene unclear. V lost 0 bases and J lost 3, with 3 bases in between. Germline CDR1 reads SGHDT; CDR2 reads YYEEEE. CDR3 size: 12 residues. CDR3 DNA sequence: TGTGCCAGCAGCTTGGGTGACACTGAAGCTTTCTTT. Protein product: CASSLGDTEAFF.

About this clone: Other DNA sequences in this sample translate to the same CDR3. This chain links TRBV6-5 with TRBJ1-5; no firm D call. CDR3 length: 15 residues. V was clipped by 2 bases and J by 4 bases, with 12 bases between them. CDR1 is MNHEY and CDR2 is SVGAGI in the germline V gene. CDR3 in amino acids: CASSYRAWSNQPQHF. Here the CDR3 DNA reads TGTGCCAGCAGTTACCGGGCCTGGTCAAATCAGCCCCAGCATTTT.

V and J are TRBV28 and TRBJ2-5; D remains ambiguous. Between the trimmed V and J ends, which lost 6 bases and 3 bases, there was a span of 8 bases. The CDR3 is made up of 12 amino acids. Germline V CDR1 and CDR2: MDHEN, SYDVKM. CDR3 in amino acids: CASSMIEETQYF. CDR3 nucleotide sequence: TGTGCCAGCAGCATGATCGAAGAGACCCAGTACTTC.

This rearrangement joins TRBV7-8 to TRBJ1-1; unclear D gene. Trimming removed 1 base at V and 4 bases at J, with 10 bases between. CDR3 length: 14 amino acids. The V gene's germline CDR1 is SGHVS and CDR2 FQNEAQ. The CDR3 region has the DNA TGTGCCAGCAGCTTAGTAAACCGCGGCACTGAAGCTTTCTTT. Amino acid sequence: CASSLVNRGTEAFF.

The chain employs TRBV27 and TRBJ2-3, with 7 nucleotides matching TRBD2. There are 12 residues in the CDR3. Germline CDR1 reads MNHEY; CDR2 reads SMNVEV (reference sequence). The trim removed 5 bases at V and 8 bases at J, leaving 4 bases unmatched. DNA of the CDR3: TGTGCCAGCAGTACGTCTAGCGGTACGCAGTATTTT. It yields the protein CASSTSSGTQYF.

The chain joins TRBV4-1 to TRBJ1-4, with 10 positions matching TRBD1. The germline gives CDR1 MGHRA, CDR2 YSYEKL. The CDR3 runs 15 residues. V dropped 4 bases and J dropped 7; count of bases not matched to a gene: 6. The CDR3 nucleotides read TGCGCCAGCAGCCGAGGACAGGGGGAGGGTGAAAAACTGTTTTTT. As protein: CASSRGQGEGEKLFF.

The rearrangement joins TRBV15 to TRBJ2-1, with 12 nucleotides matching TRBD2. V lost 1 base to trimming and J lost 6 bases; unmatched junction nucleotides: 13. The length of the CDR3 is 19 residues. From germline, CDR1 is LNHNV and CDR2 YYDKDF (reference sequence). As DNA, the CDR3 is TGTGCCACCAGCAGAGCCCCACGCCCGACTAGCGGGAGACCCAATGAGCAGTTCTTC. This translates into CATSRAPRPTSGRPNEQFF.

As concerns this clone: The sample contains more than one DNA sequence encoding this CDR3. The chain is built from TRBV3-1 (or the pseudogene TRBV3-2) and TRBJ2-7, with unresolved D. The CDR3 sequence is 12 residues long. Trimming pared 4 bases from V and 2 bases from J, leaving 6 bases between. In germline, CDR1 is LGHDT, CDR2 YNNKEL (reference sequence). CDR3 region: CASSPNPYEQYF. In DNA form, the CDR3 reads TGTGCCAGCAGCCCCAACCCCTACGAGCAGTACTTC.

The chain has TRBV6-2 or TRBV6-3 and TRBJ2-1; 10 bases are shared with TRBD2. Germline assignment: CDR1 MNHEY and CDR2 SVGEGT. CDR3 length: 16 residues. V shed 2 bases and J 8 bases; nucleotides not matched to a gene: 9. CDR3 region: CASSYLPLAGEHEQFF. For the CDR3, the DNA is TGTGCCAGCAGTTACCTCCCGCTAGCGGGAGAGCATGAGCAGTTCTTC.

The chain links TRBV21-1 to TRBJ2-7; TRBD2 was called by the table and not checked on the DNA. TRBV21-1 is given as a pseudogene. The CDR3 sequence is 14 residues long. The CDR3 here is CASSKPCQGSEQYF. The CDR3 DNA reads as TGTGCCAGCAGCAAACCATGTCAAGGGAGCGAGCAGTACTTC.

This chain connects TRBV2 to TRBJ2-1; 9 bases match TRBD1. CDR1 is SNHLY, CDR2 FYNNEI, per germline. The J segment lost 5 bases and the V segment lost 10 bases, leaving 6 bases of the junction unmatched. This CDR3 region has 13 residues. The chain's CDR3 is CANSGTGHNEQFF. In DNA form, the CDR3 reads TGTGCCAATTCCGGGACAGGGCACAATGAGCAGTTCTTC. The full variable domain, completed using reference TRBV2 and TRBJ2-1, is EPEVTQTPSHQVTQMGQEVILRCVPISNHLYFYWYRQILGQKVEFLVSFYNNEISEKSEIFDDQFSVERPDGSNFTLKIRSTKLEDSAMYFCANSGTGHNEQFFGPGTRLTVL.

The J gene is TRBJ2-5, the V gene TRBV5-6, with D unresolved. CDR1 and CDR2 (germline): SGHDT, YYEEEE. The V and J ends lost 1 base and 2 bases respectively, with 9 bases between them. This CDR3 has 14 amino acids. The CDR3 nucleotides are TGTGCCAGCAGCTTGTTAGGGCCTCAAGAGACCCAGTACTTC. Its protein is CASSLLGPQETQYF.

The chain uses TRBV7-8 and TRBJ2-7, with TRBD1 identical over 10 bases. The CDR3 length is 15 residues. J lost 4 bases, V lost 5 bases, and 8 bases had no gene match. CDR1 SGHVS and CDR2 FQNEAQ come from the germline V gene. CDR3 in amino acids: CASSPRQGAFYEQYF. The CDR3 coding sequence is TGTGCCAGCAGCCCCCGACAGGGGGCGTTTTACGAGCAGTACTTC.

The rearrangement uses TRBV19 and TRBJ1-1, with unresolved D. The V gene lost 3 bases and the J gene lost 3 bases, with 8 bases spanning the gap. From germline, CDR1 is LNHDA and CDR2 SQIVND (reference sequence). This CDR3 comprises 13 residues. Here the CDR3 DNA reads TGTGCCAGTAGTATGGGTAGTGACACTGAAGCTTTCTTT. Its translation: CASSMGSDTEAFF.

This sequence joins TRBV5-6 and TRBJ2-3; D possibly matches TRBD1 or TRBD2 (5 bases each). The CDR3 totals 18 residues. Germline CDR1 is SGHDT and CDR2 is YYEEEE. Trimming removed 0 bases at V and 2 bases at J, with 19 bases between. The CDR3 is CASSLARSVGVNTDTQYF. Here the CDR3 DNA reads TGTGCCAGCAGCTTGGCCAGGTCGGTGGGGGTTAACACAGATACGCAGTATTTT.

The CDR3 is CASSGGQGALLGEKLFF. Here the CDR3 DNA reads TGTGCCAGCAGTGGGGGACAGGGGGCTTTACTAGGGGAAAAACTGTTTTTT. V is TRBV25-1 and J is TRBJ1-4; TRBD1 aligns across 12 bases. The CDR3 spans 17 residues. Germline V gene lookup returns CDR1 MGHDK and CDR2 SYGVNS. J was trimmed by 8 bases and V by 4 bases; bases with no gene match: 11.

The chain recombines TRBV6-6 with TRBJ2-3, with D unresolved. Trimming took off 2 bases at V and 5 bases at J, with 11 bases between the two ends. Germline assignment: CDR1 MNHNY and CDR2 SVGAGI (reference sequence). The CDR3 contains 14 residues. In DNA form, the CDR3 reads TGTGCCAGCAGTTACCAGAGCGTGGGAGATACGCAGTATTTT. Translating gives CASSYQSVGDTQYF.